This record looks at one TCR beta chain sequence and its context. The count of this clonotype is one. Its antigen target is currently unknown. Base qualities are missing; no much larger clone stands one base away. One read offers little support. According to the germline V gene, CDR1 reads MDHEN and CDR2 reads SYDVKM. The germline ends are 12 bases apart after V is trimmed by 7 bases and J by 0 bases. The CDR3 runs 14 amino acids, cysteine and phenylalanine included. The entry retains the CDR3 DNA only, 42 bases that are in frame from base 1. RNA was extracted using the RNeasy kit, and about 0.45 to 1 ug of the RNA was reverse transcribed with random hexamers. The immunoSEQ multiplex PCR assay, covering 54 Vbeta and 13 Jbeta segments, was used to amplify TCR beta CDR3 regions. PCR amplification bias was corrected by using a synthetic template baseline for primer optimization and computational correction. The study's processing was this. Only productive sequences were kept, with reads annotated to V, D and J genes according to IMGT and analyzed in immunoSEQ Analyzer. Clonality was calculated as one minus the Shannon entropy normalized by log2 of the number of productive unique sequences. Public and private clones were assessed among the 100 most prevalent clones of each patient and control. Clones were defined as Susac-specific when absent from the healthy and MS cohorts, from about a thousand published viral clones and from other ImmuneACCESS disease sequences. TCRdb's own reprocessing of the public reads used fastp at Q25 and MiXCR and kept productive beta chains. Rows with a matching CDR3 protein are joined into one entry that keeps the most common DNA and genes. What appears here as the V and J calls and clone size reflects TCRdb's work, not the paper's. The sample data list about 140,000 distinct CDR3 sequences, and about 93% of these were observed just once. 0.27% of the sample rests with the top ten.

This entry comes from a study of CD8 T cells in Susac syndrome (dated by TCRdb to the late 2010s). At the level of the whole study: The study used repertoire sequencing to test whether antigen drove CD8+ T cell activation and differentiation in Susac syndrome. Clonality of the CD8+ T cell repertoire was compared between more than 10 healthy donors, about 14 Susac syndrome patients and fewer than 16 multiple sclerosis patients. Here is what the overall study found, with its caveats: The study acknowledged that relatively few individuals were included in the TCR sequencing and HLA analysis.

Peripheral blood CD8+ and CD4+ T cells from healthy donors, Susac syndrome patients and multiple sclerosis patients were profiled by high-throughput TCR beta sequencing. The healthy donors served as controls matched for age and sex. Bulk CD8+ and CD4+ T cells were purified magnetically by negative isolation, whereas CD8+ TEMRA cells were enriched by FACS. Blood was collected in EDTA tubes and processed within 24 hours, with PBMCs isolated through density gradient centrifugation. PBMCs intended for TCR sequencing were frozen in liquid nitrogen and were later thawed in a 37 degrees C water bath. Purity of sorted or isolated CD4+, CD8+ and CD8+ TEMRA cells was at least 90%.

Specimen: CD8+ T cells from PBMCs. The sequence is built from TRBV28 and TRBJ1-1, with the identity of the D gene unclear. This receptor was obtained from a human donor in good health. The DNA sequence reads TGTGCCAGCAAGCCCCGCGGGGTGAACACTGAAGCTTTCTTT. Its protein is CASKPRGVNTEAFF.